This TCR beta chain was observed in a study of somatic mutations in cytotoxic T cells in rheumatoid arthritis. Germline trimming cut 0 bases from V and 2 bases from J; bases unmatched to any gene: 10. The CDR3 has 18 amino acids. Per the germline V gene, CDR1 is SGDLS and CDR2 is YYNGEE. The method was immunoSEQ multiplex PCR; TCRdb's version includes in-frame clones alone and lacks a portion of them. This table has about 19,000 clones, over 75% appearing once. The sample comprised CD8+ T cells sorted from blood. The TCR comes from a man younger than 30 with rheumatoid arthritis. The V gene is TRBV9, the J gene TRBJ2-3; 9 bases are shared with TRBD2. CDR3 loop: CASSVEWRGGLLTDTQYF. The CDR3 DNA is TGTGCCAGCAGCGTAGAATGGCGGGGGGGCCTTCTCACAGATACGCAGTATTTT. Drawing the rest from reference TRBV9 and TRBJ2-3, the complete variable domain is DSGVTQTPKHLITATGQRVTLRCSPRSGDLSVYWYQQSLDQGLQFLIQYYNGEERAKGNILERFSAQQFPDLHSELNLSSLELGDSALYFCASSVEWRGGLLTDTQYFGPGTRLTVL.